What follows are 8 T cell receptor beta chains derived from one specimen sequenced in a study of blood T cell repertoires in COVID-19. Clones were sequenced by immunoSEQ multiplex PCR, and TCRdb holds only the in-frame ones, with some missing. Here the sample spans around 300,000 clones, 85% being singletons. The specimen was PBMCs or T cells enriched from blood (not recorded which). All receptors come from a woman aged 45-60 years who had recovered from COVID-19.

V gene TRBV27 combines with J gene TRBJ1-5; 11 bases fit TRBD1. Trimming at V came to 3 bases and at J to 7 bases, leaving 8 bases not matched to a gene. CDR1 is MNHEY and CDR2 is SMNVEV in the germline V gene (reference sequence). This CDR3 has 16 residues. CDR3 amino acids: CASSFSGTGGRQPQHF. The CDR3 nucleotides read TGTGCCAGCAGTTTCTCCGGGACAGGGGGTCGACAGCCCCAGCATTTT.

The chain employs TRBV9 and TRBJ2-3; TRBD2 agrees at 8 bases. CDR1 SGDLS and CDR2 YYNGEE come from the germline V gene. J was trimmed by 1 base and V by 4 bases; bases with no gene match: 11. The CDR3 contains 17 residues. The CDR3 bases are TGTGCCAGCAGCACCTTCCTAGCGGGCAGGGGCACAGATACGCAGTATTTT. Protein: CASSTFLAGRGTDTQYF.

The count of this clone is one. The gene calls are TRBV28 and TRBJ2-7; TRBD1 might be the D (6 bases). Germline V gene lookup returns CDR1 MDHEN and CDR2 SYDVKM. The CDR3 has 14 residues. Trimming cost V 7 bases and J 5 bases, with 18 bases left between them. The CDR3 loop reads CASKPPGTPHEQYF. In DNA form, the CDR3 reads TGTGCCAGCAAACCACCCGGGACACCTCACGAGCAGTACTTC.

The chain uses TRBV6-6 and TRBJ1-3; D unclear. Trimming left V 6 bases short and J 3 bases short, with 15 bases between. The CDR3 totals 15 residues. The germline gives CDR1 MNHNY, CDR2 SVGAGI (reference sequence). In DNA form, the CDR3 reads TGTGCCAGCAGCCGGGGAGGGAGACTTGGAAACACCATATATTTT. Translating gives CASSRGGRLGNTIYF.

This clone was picked up one time. The gene calls are TRBV24-1 and TRBJ1-2; D gene uncertain. V lost 4 bases to trimming and J lost 2 bases, with 10 bases between them. CDR1 is KGHDR and CDR2 is SFDVKD in the germline V gene. The CDR3 loop spans 14 amino acids. The CDR3 DNA reads TGTGCCACCAGTGACCCCCGGGAGAACTATGGCTACACCTTC. This encodes CATSDPRENYGYTF.

The chain combines TRBV7-9 with TRBJ2-7; D perhaps matches TRBD2 (5 bases). V lost 4 bases and J 7 bases, leaving 17 bases between the germline ends. CDR3 length equals 14 residues. The germline V gene has CDR1 SEHNR and CDR2 FQNEAQ (reference sequence). CDR3 DNA sequence: TGTGCCAGCAGCTCTAAACTCTCCGGGGATGAGCAGTACTTC. This translates into CASSSKLSGDEQYF.

The gene calls are TRBV9 and TRBJ1-2, with 7 bases lining up with TRBD1. From germline, CDR1 is SGDLS and CDR2 YYNGEE. The V gene end was trimmed by 2 bases and the J gene end by 4 bases; junction bases not matched to a gene: 14. This CDR3 contains 17 residues. CDR3 protein: CASSVVPTGSFRYGYTF. As DNA, the CDR3 is TGTGCCAGCAGCGTTGTACCGACAGGGAGTTTTCGCTATGGCTACACCTTC.

The chain carries TRBV2 and TRBJ1-1, with D tentatively TRBD1 (5 bases). This CDR3 spans 14 amino acids. Trimming shortened V by 6 bases and J by 1 base, and 12 bases separated the two germline ends. Per the germline V gene, CDR1 is SNHLY and CDR2 is FYNNEI. CDR3 in amino acids: CASRTQGGNTEAFF. The CDR3 bases are TGTGCCAGCAGGACCCAGGGAGGGAACACTGAAGCTTTCTTT.